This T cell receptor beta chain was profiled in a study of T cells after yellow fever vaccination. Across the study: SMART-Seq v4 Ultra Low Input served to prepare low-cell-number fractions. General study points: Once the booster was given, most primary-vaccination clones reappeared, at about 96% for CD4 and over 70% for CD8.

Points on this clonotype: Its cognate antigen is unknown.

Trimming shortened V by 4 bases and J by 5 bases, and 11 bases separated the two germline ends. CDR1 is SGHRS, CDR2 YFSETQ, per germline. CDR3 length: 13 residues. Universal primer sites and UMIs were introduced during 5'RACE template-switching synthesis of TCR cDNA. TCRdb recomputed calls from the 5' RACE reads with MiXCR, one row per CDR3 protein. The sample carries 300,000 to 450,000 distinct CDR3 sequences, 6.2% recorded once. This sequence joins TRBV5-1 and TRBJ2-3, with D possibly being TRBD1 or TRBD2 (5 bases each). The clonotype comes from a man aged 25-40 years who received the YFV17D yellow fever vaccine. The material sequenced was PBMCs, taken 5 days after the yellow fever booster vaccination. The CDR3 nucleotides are TGCGCCAGCAGCGACGGGGCGCAAGATACGCAGTATTTT. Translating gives CASSDGAQDTQYF. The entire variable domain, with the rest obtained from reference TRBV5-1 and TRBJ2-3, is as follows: KAGVTQTPRYLIKTRGQQVTLSCSPISGHRSVSWYQQTPGQGLQFLFEYFSETQRNKGNFPGRFSGRQFSNSRSEMNVSTLELGDSALYLCASSDGAQDTQYFGPGTRLTVL.